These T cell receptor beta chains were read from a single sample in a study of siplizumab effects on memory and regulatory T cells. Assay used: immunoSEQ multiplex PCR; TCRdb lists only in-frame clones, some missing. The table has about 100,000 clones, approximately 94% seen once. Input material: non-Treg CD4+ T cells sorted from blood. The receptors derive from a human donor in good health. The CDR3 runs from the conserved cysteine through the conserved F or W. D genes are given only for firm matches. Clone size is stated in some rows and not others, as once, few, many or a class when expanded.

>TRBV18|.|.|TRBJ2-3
TGTGCCAGCTCACCCATGATAACTCTGGGGACAGATACGCAGTATTTT
CASSPMITLGTDTQYF
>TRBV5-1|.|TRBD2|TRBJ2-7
TGCGCCAGCAGCTTGGAGTTCTCGACTAGCGGGATCGTCTACGAGCAGTACTTC
CASSLEFSTSGIVYEQYF
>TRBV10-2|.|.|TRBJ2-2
TGCGCCAGCGGATCCGAGCGTAGCCTCCTTACTGTGAACACCGGGGAGCTGTTTTTT
CASGSERSLLTVNTGELFF
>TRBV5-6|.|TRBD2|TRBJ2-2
TGTGCCAGCAGCTTGGCCGTATGGATAGCGGGCACCGGGGAGCTGTTTTTT
CASSLAVWIAGTGELFF
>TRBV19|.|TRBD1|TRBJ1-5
TGTGCCAGTAGTATATCACAGGGGGCCTATCAGCCCCAGCATTTT
CASSISQGAYQPQHF
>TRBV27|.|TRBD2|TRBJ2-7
TGTGCCAGCAGTTTAAGGGCTAGCGGGAGTAACGAGCAGTACTTC
CASSLRASGSNEQYF
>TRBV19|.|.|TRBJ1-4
TGTGCCAGTAGTCCCGATCGGGTCGAACGAGAAAAACTGTTTTTT
CASSPDRVEREKLFF
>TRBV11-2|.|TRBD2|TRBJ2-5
TGTGCCAGCAGCTTAAAAGGGAGGGTGGGAGAGACCCAGTACTTC
CASSLKGRVGETQYF
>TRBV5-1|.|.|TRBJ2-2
TGCGCCAGCAGCTTGGATCTTCGTGTCGGGGAGCTGTTTTTT
CASSLDLRVGELFF
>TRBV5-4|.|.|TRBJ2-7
TGTGCCAGCAGCTTGAACAGCGGCTACGAGCAGTACTTC
CASSLNSGYEQYF
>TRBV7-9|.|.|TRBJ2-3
TGTGCCAGCAGCTTAGATGTCGAGGATACGCAGTATTTT
CASSLDVEDTQYF
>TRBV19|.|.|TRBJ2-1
TGTGCCAGTAGTATAGCAACGGGATCGAGGTTCAATGAGCAGTTCTTC
CASSIATGSRFNEQFF
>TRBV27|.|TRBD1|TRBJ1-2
TGTGCCAGCAGCCTCAGGGGGCTAGAAGGCTACACCTTC
CASSLRGLEGYTF
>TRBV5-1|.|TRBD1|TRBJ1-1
TGCGCCAGCAGCTCATCTACAGGGGGCGCGAACACTGAAGCTTTCTTT
CASSSSTGGANTEAFF
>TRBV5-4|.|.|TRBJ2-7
TGTGCCAGCAGCAACAGGGCCTACGAGCAGTACTTC
CASSNRAYEQYF
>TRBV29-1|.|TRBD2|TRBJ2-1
TGCAGCGTTGGGAACAGACTAGCGCCTAACAATGAGCAGTTCTTC
CSVGNRLAPNNEQFF
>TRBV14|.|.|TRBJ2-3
TGTGCCAGCAGCCAAGATTGGGGCACAGATACGCAGTATTTT
CASSQDWGTDTQYF
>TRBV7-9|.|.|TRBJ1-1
TGTGCCAGCAGCATAGATCAGGGAGATGAAGCTTTCTTT
CASSIDQGDEAFF
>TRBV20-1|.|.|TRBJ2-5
TGCAGTGGGGAGGAAGCGGAGACCCAGTACTTC
CSGEEAETQYF
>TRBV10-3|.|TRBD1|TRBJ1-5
TGTGCCATCAGGACAGGGGAGGATCAGCCCCAGCATTTT
CAIRTGEDQPQHF
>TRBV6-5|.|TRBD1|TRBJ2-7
TGTGCCAGCAGTCCCTGGGGGACAGGGGGCCACGAGCAGTACTTC
CASSPWGTGGHEQYF
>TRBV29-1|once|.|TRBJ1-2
TGCAGCGTTGAAGAGGGCAGGGGCCAGTCAAACACCTTC
CSVEEGRGQSNTF
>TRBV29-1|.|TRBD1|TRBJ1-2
TGCAGCGTTGAACTAAGGGGACAGGGGGCTTATGGCTACACCTTC
CSVELRGQGAYGYTF
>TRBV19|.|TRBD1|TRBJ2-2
TGTGCCAGTAGTCAAGGACAGGGGTGGACCGGGGAGCTGTTTTTT
CASSQGQGWTGELFF
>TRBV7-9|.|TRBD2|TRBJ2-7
TGTGCCAGCAGCTCCGGGAGGCAGGCCTACGAGCAGTACTTC
CASSSGRQAYEQYF
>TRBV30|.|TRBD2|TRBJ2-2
TGTGCCTGGGAAGCGGGAGGGGGCACCGGGGAGCTGTTTTTT
CAWEAGGGTGELFF
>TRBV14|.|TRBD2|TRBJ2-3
TGTGCCAGCAGCCGCCGACTAGCGGGGAGCACAGATACGCAGTATTTT
CASSRRLAGSTDTQYF
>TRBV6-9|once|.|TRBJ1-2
TGTGCCTGCCTATCTGAGGGGAATGGCTACACCTTC
CACLSEGNGYTF
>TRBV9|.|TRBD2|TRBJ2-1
TGTGCCAGCAGCACCAGAGAGACTAGCGGGAAAGTCAATGAGCAGTTCTTC
CASSTRETSGKVNEQFF
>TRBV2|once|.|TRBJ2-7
TGTGCCAGCAGCCCCCCCGCCCAAGTCGAGCAGTACTTC
CASSPPAQVEQYF
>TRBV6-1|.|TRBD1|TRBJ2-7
TGTGCCAGCAGCGACCGACAGGGTACAATGTACGAGCAGTACTTC
CASSDRQGTMYEQYF
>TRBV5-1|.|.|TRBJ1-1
TGCGCCAGCAGCTTGGGGCTGAACACTGAAGCTTTCTTT
CASSLGLNTEAFF
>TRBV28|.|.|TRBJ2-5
TGTGCCAGCAGCAAAACAACCCTGCCCCTCGTCCGAAGGGAGACCCAGTACTTC
CASSKTTLPLVRRETQYF
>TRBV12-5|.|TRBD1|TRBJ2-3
TGTGCTAGCGGTACCGGGGACAGCACATCAGATACGCAGTATTTT
CASGTGDSTSDTQYF